This entry is about one TCR beta chain. This record comes from a study of T cell responses to AZD1222 COVID-19 vaccine. Generated by immunoSEQ multiplex PCR, the TCRdb table keeps only in-frame clones and is missing some. Here the sample spans approximately 140,000 clones, about 94% being singletons. With 3 bases clipped from V and 4 bases from J, the junction kept 6 bases outside the gene matches. CDR1 and CDR2 from the germline V gene are MDHEN and SYDVKM. This CDR3 has 15 amino acids. The source material was peripheral blood, sampled on day 0 of AZD1222 vaccination. V gene TRBV28 combines with J gene TRBJ1-2, with 9 nucleotides matching TRBD1. This receptor was obtained from an adult in good health. The CDR3 nucleotides are TGTGCCAGCAGTTTCCCGGGACAGGGTTTCTATGGCTACACCTTC. Translation: CASSFPGQGFYGYTF.